Presented here are 17 T cell receptor beta chains from one specimen sequenced in a study of cytomegalovirus exposure and HLA in healthy donors. Amplification used 60 Vbeta primers and 13 Jbeta primers. TCRdb keeps only in-frame clones here, not all; method: immunoSEQ multiplex PCR. The profile shows around 150,000 clones, approximately 62% of them singletons. Sample: PBMCs. The origin of the receptors is a human donor in good health.

The count of this clone is one. V is TRBV27 and J is TRBJ1-1, with D perhaps TRBD1 (6 bases). Deletions cut 2 bases from V and 0 bases from J, with 7 bases between. CDR3 length: 14 amino acids. Germline CDR1 is MNHEY and CDR2 is SMNVEV (reference sequence). CDR3 nucleotide sequence: TGTGCCAGCAGTTTAACAGGGTTGAACACTGAAGCTTTCTTT. It yields the protein CASSLTGLNTEAFF.

V and J are TRBV27 and TRBJ2-1, with TRBD2 matching over 9 bases. CDR3 length equals 16 residues. V was pared by 4 bases and J by 0 bases, with 4 bases of the junction left unmatched. Germline CDR1 reads MNHEY; CDR2 reads SMNVEV (reference sequence). This chain's CDR3 is CASSSLAGRSYNEQFF. CDR3 sequence (DNA): TGTGCCAGCAGTTCCCTAGCGGGGCGCTCCTACAATGAGCAGTTCTTC.

The V call is TRBV27, the J call TRBJ2-7; a possible D gene is TRBD2 (6 bases). The V and J ends lost 5 bases and 2 bases respectively, with 13 bases between them. The germline V gene encodes CDR1 MNHEY and CDR2 SMNVEV (reference sequence). CDR3 length equals 14 residues. CDR3 sequence (DNA): TGTGCCAGCAGTGCGGGGCATAGGACCTACGAGCAGTACTTC. Encoded protein: CASSAGHRTYEQYF.

The CDR3 spells CASQAAYGYTF. CDR3 coding DNA: TGTGCCAGCCAAGCGGCCTATGGCTACACCTTC. This sequence joins TRBV25-1 and TRBJ1-2; D remains unclear. The CDR3 spans 11 residues. The V and J ends lost 8 bases and 4 bases respectively, with 8 bases between them. CDR1 and CDR2 from the germline V gene are MGHDK and SYGVNS.

This clone has only a few counts. V gene TRBV5-4 combines with J gene TRBJ1-6; D unresolved. The CDR3 runs 17 residues. V was trimmed by 4 bases and J by 0 bases, leaving 14 bases between them. CDR1 and CDR2 from the germline V gene are SGHNT and YYREEE (reference sequence). The DNA of the CDR3 is TGTGCCAGCAGCCCGGACTTGGTGGTCTCCTATAATTCACCCCTCCACTTT. It translates to CASSPDLVVSYNSPLHF. Looking up the rest from reference TRBV5-4 and TRBJ1-6 gives the full variable domain: ETGVTQSPTHLIKTRGQQVTLRCSSQSGHNTVSWYQQALGQGPQFIFQYYREEENGRGNFPPRFSGLQFPNYSSELNVNALELDDSALYLCASSPDLVVSYNSPLHFGNGTRLTVT.

The chain recombines TRBV7-9 with TRBJ2-2; 13 bases agree with TRBD2. Germline loops: CDR1 SEHNR, CDR2 FQNEAQ (reference sequence). The V gene end was trimmed by 3 bases and the J gene end by 4 bases; junction bases not matched to a gene: 2. The CDR3 covers 16 residues. The CDR3 loop reads CASSFGLAGATGELFF. DNA for the CDR3: TGTGCCAGCAGCTTTGGACTAGCGGGAGCCACCGGGGAGCTGTTTTTT. The full variable domain, rest sourced from reference TRBV7-9 and TRBJ2-2, is DTGVSQNPRHKITKRGQNVTFRCDPISEHNRLYWYRQTLGQGPEFLTYFQNEAQLEKSRLLSDRFSAERPKGSFSTLEIQRTEQGDSAMYLCASSFGLAGATGELFFGEGSRLTVL.

V usage is TRBV6-1 and J usage is TRBJ1-1; D may be TRBD1 (5 bases). Germline values: CDR1 MNHNS, CDR2 SASEGT. The CDR3 loop spans 14 amino acids. The germline V and J ends were trimmed by 7 bases and 2 bases, with 14 bases remaining between them. The CDR3 reads CASNGNGHNTEAFF. Written as DNA, the CDR3 is TGTGCCAGCAACGGTAACGGACATAACACTGAAGCTTTCTTT.

V and J are TRBV19 and TRBJ2-3; D remains ambiguous. The CDR3 totals 15 residues. The germline V and J ends were trimmed by 1 base and 6 bases, with 14 bases remaining between them. Germline V gives CDR1 LNHDA, CDR2 SQIVND (reference sequence). The CDR3 protein is CASSIGLPAQDTQYF. CDR3 nucleotide sequence: TGTGCCAGTAGTATAGGTCTTCCCGCCCAGGATACGCAGTATTTT.

The chain is built from TRBV5-4 and TRBJ2-5; 9 bases line up with TRBD1. Germline V gene lookup returns CDR1 SGHNT and CDR2 YYREEE (reference sequence). The CDR3 spans 12 residues. Unmatched junction bases numbered 2, after V lost 9 bases and J lost 2 bases. The CDR3 reads CATGQGQETQYF. As DNA, the CDR3 is TGTGCCACGGGACAGGGTCAAGAGACCCAGTACTTC.

The rearrangement joins TRBV10-3 to TRBJ2-7, with a weak D call TRBD2 (5 bases). Trimming took off 3 bases at V and 6 bases at J, with 9 bases between the two ends. Germline V gives CDR1 ENHRY, CDR2 SYGVKD. The CDR3 covers 12 residues. The CDR3 here is CAISETGSEQYF. CDR3 bases: TGTGCCATCAGTGAAACGGGAAGCGAGCAGTACTTC.

The V call is TRBV27, the J call TRBJ1-5; weak D call: TRBD1 (5 bases). Trimming stripped 2 bases from V and 7 bases from J, with 12 bases between. Per the germline V gene, CDR1 is MNHEY and CDR2 is SMNVEV (reference sequence). The CDR3 loop spans 14 amino acids. The DNA for the CDR3 is TGTGCCAGCAGTTTAGCGGGGAGGGGCCAGCCCCAGCATTTT. Translated, it gives CASSLAGRGQPQHF.

The rearrangement joins TRBV5-5 to TRBJ2-7, with TRBD1 identical over 7 bases. CDR3 length: 13 amino acids. The germline V gene encodes CDR1 SGHKS and CDR2 YYEKEE (reference sequence). J gave up 3 bases and V 4 bases, and 4 bases lay outside the gene matches. CDR3 amino acids: CASSVTGDYEQYF. The CDR3 DNA sequence: TGTGCCAGCAGCGTAACAGGGGACTACGAGCAGTACTTC.

This clone was found a few times. The chain joins TRBV2 to TRBJ2-3, with 7 positions matching TRBD1. CDR3 length: 17 amino acids. Germline assignment: CDR1 SNHLY and CDR2 FYNNEI. J was trimmed by 2 bases and V by 8 bases; bases with no gene match: 16. The CDR3 here is CASLPANAGGHTDTQYF. The CDR3 nucleotides read TGTGCCAGCTTACCAGCCAACGCAGGGGGACACACAGATACGCAGTATTTT.

CDR3 in amino acids: CASSFSGDSGNTIYF. The CDR3 DNA sequence: TGCGCCAGCAGCTTCTCAGGCGACTCTGGAAACACCATATATTTT. The rearrangement joins TRBV5-1 to TRBJ1-3; D not certain. The V and J ends lost 2 bases and 0 bases respectively, with 9 bases between them. The CDR3 is made up of 15 amino acids. Germline CDR1 SGHRS, CDR2 YFSETQ.

The chain carries TRBV2 and TRBJ2-7; 11 bases match TRBD1. This CDR3 has 18 amino acids. Trimming at V came to 0 bases and at J to 3 bases, leaving 10 bases not matched to a gene. In germline, CDR1 is SNHLY, CDR2 FYNNEI. The CDR3 bases are TGTGCCAGCAGTGAAGCGGGCTGGACAGGGGGCGAAGACTACGAGCAGTACTTC. This sequence encodes CASSEAGWTGGEDYEQYF. Filled out from reference TRBV2 and TRBJ2-7, the complete variable domain reads EPEVTQTPSHQVTQMGQEVILRCVPISNHLYFYWYRQILGQKVEFLVSFYNNEISEKSEIFDDQFSVERPDGSNFTLKIRSTKLEDSAMYFCASSEAGWTGGEDYEQYFGPGTRLTVT.

This clone has only a few counts. The chain couples TRBV5-4 to TRBJ2-7, with TRBD2 as a possible D gene (6 bases). V dropped 4 bases and J dropped 1 base, with 15 bases sitting between them. Germline assignment: CDR1 SGHNT and CDR2 YYREEE (reference sequence). This CDR3 region has 15 residues. The DNA of the CDR3 is TGTGCCAGCAGCGCGGGGCGGGTACAGTCCTACGAGCAGTACTTC. Translation gives CASSAGRVQSYEQYF.

The chain links TRBV9 to TRBJ1-1; D gene uncertain. With 2 bases removed from V and 5 bases from J, the gap between germline ends came to 10 bases. The CDR3 extends over 13 amino acids. Per germline, CDR1 SGDLS and CDR2 YYNGEE. This CDR3 is CASSVFGETEAFF. CDR3 DNA: TGTGCCAGCAGCGTGTTCGGAGAAACTGAAGCTTTCTTT.